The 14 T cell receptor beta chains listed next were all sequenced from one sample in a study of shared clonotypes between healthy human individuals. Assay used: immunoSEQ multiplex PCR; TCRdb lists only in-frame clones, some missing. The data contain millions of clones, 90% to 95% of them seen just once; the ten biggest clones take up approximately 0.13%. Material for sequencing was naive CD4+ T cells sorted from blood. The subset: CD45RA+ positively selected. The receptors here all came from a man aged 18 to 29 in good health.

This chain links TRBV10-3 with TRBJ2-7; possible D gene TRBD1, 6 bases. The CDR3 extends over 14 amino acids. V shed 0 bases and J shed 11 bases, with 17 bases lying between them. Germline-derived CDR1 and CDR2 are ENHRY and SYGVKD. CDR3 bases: TGTGCCATCAGTGAGTCGACGGGTAGGGGGTTTGAGTACTTC. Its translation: CAISESTGRGFEYF.

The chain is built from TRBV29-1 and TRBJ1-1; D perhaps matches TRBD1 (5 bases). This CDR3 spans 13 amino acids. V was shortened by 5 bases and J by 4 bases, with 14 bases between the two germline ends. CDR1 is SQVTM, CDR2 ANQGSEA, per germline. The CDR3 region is CSVRRGSSTEAFF. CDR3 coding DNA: TGCAGCGTTCGCCGGGGGAGTAGCACTGAAGCTTTCTTT.

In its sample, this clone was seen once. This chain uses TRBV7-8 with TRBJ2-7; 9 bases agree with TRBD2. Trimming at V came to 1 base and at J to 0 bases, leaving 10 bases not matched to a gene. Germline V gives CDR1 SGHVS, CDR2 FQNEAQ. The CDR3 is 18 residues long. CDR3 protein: CASSLVSTSGLSSYEQYF. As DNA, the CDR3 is TGTGCCAGCAGCTTAGTATCCACTAGCGGGCTAAGCTCCTACGAGCAGTACTTC.

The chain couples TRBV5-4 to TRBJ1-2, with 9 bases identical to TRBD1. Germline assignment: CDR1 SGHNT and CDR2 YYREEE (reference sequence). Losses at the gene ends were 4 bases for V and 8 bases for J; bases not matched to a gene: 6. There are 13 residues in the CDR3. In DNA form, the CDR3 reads TGTGCCAGCAGCACCCACAGGGGGCACGGCTACACCTTC. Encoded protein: CASSTHRGHGYTF.

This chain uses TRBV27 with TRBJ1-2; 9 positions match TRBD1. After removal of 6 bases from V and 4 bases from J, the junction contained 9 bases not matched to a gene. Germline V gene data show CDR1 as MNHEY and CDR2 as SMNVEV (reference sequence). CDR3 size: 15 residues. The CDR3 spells CASRTIEQGAYGYTF. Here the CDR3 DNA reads TGTGCCAGCAGAACGATTGAACAGGGGGCCTATGGCTACACCTTC.

As DNA, the CDR3 is TGTGCCATCAGTGAGAGGGACATATTGAACACTGAAGCTTTCTTT. It is translated as CAISERDILNTEAFF. The chain joins TRBV10-3 to TRBJ1-1, with a possible D match to TRBD1 (6 bases). There are 15 residues in the CDR3. CDR1 and CDR2 from the germline V gene are ENHRY and SYGVKD. Deletions cut 2 bases from V and 0 bases from J, with 10 bases between.

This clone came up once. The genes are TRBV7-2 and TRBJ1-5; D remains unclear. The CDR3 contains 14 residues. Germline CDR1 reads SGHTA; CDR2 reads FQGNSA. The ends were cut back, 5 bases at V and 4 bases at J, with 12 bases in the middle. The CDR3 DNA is TGTGCCAGCAGCCGCGAAACAACTAATCAGCCCCAGCATTTT. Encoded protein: CASSRETTNQPQHF.

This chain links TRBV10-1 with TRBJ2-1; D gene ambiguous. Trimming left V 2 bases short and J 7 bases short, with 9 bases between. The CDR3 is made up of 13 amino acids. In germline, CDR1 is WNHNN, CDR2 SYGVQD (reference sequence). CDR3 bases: TGCGCCAGCAGTGAGCTGGGTCGGAATGAGCAGTTCTTC. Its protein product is CASSELGRNEQFF.

This CDR3 reads CAWSGGQGGYF. The CDR3 DNA sequence: TGTGCCTGGAGTGGTGGACAGGGGGGGTATTTT. V and J are TRBV30 and TRBJ2-3; TRBD1 matches at 10 bases. CDR3 size: 11 residues. Trimming took 1 base from V and 14 from J; bases not matched to a gene: 3. Per germline, CDR1 GTSNPN and CDR2 SVGIG (reference sequence).

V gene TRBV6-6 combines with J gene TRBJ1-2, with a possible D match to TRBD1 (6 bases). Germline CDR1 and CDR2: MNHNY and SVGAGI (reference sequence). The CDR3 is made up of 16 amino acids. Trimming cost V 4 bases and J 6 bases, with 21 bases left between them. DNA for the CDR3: TGTGCCAGCAGTTTCTTCGGACAGACCGACGGGGATGGCTACACCTTC. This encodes CASSFFGQTDGDGYTF.

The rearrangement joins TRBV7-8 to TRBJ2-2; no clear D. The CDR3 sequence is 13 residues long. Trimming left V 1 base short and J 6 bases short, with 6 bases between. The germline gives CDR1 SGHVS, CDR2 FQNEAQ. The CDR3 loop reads CASSLDRAGELFF. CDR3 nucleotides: TGTGCCAGCAGCTTAGATAGGGCCGGGGAGCTGTTTTTT.

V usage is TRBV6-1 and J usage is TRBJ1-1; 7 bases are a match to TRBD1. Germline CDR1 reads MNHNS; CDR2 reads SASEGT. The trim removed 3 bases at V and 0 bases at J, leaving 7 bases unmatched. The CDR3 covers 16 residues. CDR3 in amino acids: CASSELGTALNTEAFF. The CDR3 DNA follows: TGTGCCAGCAGTGAGTTGGGGACAGCCTTGAACACTGAAGCTTTCTTT.

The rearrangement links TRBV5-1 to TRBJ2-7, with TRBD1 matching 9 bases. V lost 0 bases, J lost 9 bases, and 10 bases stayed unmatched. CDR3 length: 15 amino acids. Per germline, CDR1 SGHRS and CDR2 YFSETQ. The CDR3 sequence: CASSLEGQGSGGQYF. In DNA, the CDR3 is TGCGCCAGCAGCTTGGAGGGACAGGGCTCAGGGGGGCAGTACTTC.

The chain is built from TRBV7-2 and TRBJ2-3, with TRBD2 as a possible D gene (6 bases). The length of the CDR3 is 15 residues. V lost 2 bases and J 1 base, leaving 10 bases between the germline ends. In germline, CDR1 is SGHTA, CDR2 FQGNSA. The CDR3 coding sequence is TGTGCCAGCAGCTTATTCTCGGGGGGCACAGATACGCAGTATTTT. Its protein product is CASSLFSGGTDTQYF.